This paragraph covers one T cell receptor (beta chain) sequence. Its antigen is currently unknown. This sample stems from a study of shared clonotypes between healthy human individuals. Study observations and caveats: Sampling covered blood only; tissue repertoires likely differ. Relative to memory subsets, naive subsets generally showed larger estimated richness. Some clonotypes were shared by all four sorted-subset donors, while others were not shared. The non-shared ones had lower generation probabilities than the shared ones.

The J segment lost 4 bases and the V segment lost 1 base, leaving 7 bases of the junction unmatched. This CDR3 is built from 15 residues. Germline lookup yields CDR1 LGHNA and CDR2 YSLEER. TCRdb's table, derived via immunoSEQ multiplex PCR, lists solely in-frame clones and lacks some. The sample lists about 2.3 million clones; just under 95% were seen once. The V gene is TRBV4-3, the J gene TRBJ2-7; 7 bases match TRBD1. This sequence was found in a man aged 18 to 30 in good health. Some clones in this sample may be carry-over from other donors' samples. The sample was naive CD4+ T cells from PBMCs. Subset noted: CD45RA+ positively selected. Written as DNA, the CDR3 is TGCGCCAGCAGCCAAGGGCAGGGGGAGAATTACGAGCAGTACTTC. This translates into CASSQGQGENYEQYF.